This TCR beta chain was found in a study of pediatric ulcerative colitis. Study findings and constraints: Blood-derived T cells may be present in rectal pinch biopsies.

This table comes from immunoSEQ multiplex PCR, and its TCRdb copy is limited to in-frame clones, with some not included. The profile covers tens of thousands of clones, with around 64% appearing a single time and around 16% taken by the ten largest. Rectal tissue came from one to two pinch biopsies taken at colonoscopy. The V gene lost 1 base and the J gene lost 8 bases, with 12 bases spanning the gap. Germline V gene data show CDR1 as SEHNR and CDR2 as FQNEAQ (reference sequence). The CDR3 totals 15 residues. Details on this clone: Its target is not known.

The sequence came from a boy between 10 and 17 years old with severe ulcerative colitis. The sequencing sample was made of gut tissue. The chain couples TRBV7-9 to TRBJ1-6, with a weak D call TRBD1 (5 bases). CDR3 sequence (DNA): TGTGCCAGCAGCTTAGGTTCGGTAGGGGATTCACCCCTCCACTTT. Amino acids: CASSLGSVGDSPLHF. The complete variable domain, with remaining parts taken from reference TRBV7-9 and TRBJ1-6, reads DTGVSQNPRHKITKRGQNVTFRCDPISEHNRLYWYRQTLGQGPEFLTYFQNEAQLEKSRLLSDRFSAERPKGSFSTLEIQRTEQGDSAMYLCASSLGSVGDSPLHFGNGTRLTVT.